This TCR beta chain was identified in a study of CD8 T cells in ankylosing spondylitis. This clonotype was observed many times. Its specificity is unknown. Germline CDR1 reads SGHAT; CDR2 reads FQNNGV. Germline trimming cut 5 bases from V and 5 bases from J; bases unmatched to any gene: 15. CDR3 length equals 17 residues. Study-wide results and caveats: Reportedly, significant enrichment of disease-linked clones occurred in matched ankylosing spondylitis synovial fluid. Reactive arthritis synovial fluid and blood previously showed some of these motif variants. It appeared that ankylosing spondylitis blood was characterized by a TCR beta motif of fewer than 10 highly homologous variants.

For TCR beta, libraries came from quantitative 5'-RACE with molecular barcodes. TCRdb re-derived calls from the 5' RACE reads in MiXCR, one entry per CDR3 protein. The table lists over 200,000 distinct CDR3 sequences, about 10% of them singletons, with about a fifth in the top ten. The chain employs TRBV11-2 and TRBJ2-1; TRBD1 matches 7 bases. Material: blood, either unsorted or a sorted T cell fraction (not recorded which). This TCR was recovered from a male donor with ankylosing spondylitis or in good health (not recorded which). CDR3 in amino acids: CASSPARGQETNNEQFF. The CDR3, as DNA: TGTGCCAGCAGCCCGGCCCGCGGACAGGAGACTAACAATGAGCAGTTCTTC.